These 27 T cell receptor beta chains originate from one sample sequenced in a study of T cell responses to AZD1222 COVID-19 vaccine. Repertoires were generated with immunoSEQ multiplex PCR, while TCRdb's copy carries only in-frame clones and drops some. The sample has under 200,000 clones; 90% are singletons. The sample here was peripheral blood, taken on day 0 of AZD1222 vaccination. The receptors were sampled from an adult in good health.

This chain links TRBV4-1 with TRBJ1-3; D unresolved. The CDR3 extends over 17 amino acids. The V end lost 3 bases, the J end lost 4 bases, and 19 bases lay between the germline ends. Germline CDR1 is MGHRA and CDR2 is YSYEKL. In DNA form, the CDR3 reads TGCGCCAGCAGCCAGGCCCAGGCCAGAGGTTCGGGAAACACCATATATTTT. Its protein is CASSQAQARGSGNTIYF.

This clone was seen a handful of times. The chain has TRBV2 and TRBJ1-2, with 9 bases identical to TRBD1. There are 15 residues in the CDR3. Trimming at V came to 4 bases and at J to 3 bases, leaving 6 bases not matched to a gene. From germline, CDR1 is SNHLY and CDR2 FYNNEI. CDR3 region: CASSGDRARDYGYTF. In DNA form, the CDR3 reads TGTGCCAGCAGTGGGGACAGGGCTCGGGACTATGGCTACACCTTC.

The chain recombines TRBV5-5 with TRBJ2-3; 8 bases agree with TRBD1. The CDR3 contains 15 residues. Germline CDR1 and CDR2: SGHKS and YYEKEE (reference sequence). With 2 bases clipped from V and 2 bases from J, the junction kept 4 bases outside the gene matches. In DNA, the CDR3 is TGTGCCAGCAGCTTATACAGGGGGGACACAGATACGCAGTATTTT. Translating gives CASSLYRGDTDTQYF. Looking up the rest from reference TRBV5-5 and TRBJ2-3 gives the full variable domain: DAGVTQSPTHLIKTRGQQVTLRCSPISGHKSVSWYQQVLGQGPQFIFQYYEKEERGRGNFPDRFSARQFPNYSSELNVNALLLGDSALYLCASSLYRGDTDTQYFGPGTRLTVL.

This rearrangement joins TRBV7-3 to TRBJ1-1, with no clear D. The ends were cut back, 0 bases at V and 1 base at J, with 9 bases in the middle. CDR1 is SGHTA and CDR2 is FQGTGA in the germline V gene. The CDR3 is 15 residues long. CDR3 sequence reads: CASSLTAVRNTEAFF. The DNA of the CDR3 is TGTGCCAGCAGCTTAACTGCAGTCCGGAACACTGAAGCTTTCTTT.

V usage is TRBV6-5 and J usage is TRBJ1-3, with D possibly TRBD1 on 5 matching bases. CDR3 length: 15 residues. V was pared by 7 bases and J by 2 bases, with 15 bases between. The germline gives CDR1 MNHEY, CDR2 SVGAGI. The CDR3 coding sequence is TGTGCCAGCACCATGACAGAGGGAACTGGAAACACCATATATTTT. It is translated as CASTMTEGTGNTIYF.

CDR3 nucleotide sequence: TGTGCCAGCCGGAGCGGGAATGAAAAACTGTTTTTT. Amino acid sequence: CASRSGNEKLFF. This rearrangement joins TRBV7-2 to TRBJ1-4; no clear D gene. This CDR3 has 12 amino acids. The germline gives CDR1 SGHTA, CDR2 FQGNSA. The ends were cut back, 8 bases at V and 5 bases at J, with 9 bases in the middle.

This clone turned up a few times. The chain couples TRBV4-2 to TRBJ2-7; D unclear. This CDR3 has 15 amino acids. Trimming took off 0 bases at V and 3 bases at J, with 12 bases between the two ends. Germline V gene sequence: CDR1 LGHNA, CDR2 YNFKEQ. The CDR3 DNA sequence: TGTGCCAGCAGCCAAGAATTAGGACGACACTACGAGCAGTACTTC. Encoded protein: CASSQELGRHYEQYF.

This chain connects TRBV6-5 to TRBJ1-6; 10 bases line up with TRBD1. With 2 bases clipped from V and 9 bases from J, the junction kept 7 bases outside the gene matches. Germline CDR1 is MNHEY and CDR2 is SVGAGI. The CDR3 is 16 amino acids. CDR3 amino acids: CASSYRGTGVGSPLHF. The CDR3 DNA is TGTGCCAGCAGTTACAGGGGGACAGGGGTGGGTTCACCCCTCCACTTT.

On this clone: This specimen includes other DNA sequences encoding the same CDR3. CDR3 residues: CASSPRTGGDTEAFF. DNA of the CDR3: TGTGCCAGCTCACCAAGGACCGGCGGGGACACTGAAGCTTTCTTT. The chain couples TRBV18 to TRBJ1-1; D unclear. CDR1 is KGHSH, CDR2 LQKENI, per germline. The CDR3 is 15 amino acids. V was trimmed by 2 bases and J by 3 bases, leaving 13 bases between them.

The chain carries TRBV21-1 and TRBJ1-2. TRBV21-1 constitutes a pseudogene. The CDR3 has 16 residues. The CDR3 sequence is CASNNYGQKFNYGYTF. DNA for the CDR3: TGTGCCAGCAACAATTACGGGCAGAAATTCAACTATGGCTACACCTTC.

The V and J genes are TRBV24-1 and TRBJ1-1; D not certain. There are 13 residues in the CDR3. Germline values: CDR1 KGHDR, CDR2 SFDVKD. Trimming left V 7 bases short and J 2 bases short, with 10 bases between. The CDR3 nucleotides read TGTGCCACCAGGAAGACGGAAAACACTGAAGCTTTCTTT. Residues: CATRKTENTEAFF.

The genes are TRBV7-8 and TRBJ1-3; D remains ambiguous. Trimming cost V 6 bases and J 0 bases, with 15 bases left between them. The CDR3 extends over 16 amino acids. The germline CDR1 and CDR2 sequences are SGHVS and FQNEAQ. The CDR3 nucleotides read TGTGCCAGCAGTTCCTCCACAGCGTCCTCTGGAAACACCATATATTTT. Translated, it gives CASSSSTASSGNTIYF. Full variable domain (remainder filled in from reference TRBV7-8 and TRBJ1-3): GAGVSQSPRYKVAKRGQDVALRCDPISGHVSLFWYQQALGQGPEFLTYFQNEAQLDKSGLPSDRFFAERPEGSVSTLKIQRTQQEDSAVYLCASSSSTASSGNTIYFGEGSWLTVV.

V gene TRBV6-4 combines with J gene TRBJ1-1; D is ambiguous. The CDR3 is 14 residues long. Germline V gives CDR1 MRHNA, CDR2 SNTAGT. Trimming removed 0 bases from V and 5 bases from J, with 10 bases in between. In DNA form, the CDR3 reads TGTGCCAGCAGTGACTCGGGAGAGGTTACTGAAGCTTTCTTT. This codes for CASSDSGEVTEAFF.

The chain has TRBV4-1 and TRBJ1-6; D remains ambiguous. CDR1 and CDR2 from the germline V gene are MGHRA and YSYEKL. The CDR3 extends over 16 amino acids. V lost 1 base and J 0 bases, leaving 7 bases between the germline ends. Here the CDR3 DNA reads TGCGCCAGCAGCCAAGGCAAGGGCTCCTATAATTCACCCCTCCACTTT. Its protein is CASSQGKGSYNSPLHF.

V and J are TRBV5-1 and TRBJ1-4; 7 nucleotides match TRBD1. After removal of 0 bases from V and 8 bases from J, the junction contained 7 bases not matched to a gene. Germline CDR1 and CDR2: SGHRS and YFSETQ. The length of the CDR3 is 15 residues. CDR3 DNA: TGCGCCAGCAGCTTGGACCCGCAGGGGGTCGAAAAACTGTTTTTT. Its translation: CASSLDPQGVEKLFF. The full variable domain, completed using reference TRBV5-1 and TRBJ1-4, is KAGVTQTPRYLIKTRGQQVTLSCSPISGHRSVSWYQQTPGQGLQFLFEYFSETQRNKGNFPGRFSGRQFSNSRSEMNVSTLELGDSALYLCASSLDPQGVEKLFFGSGTQLSVL.

The CDR3 nucleotides are TGTGCCAGCAGCCAAGCCGGACTGAACACTGAAGCTTTCTTT. It translates to CASSQAGLNTEAFF. The chain couples TRBV3-1 (or the pseudogene TRBV3-2) to TRBJ1-1; D not certain. The ends were cut back, 1 base at V and 0 bases at J, with 6 bases in the middle. Per germline, CDR1 LGHDT and CDR2 YNNKEL (reference sequence). This CDR3 is built from 14 residues.

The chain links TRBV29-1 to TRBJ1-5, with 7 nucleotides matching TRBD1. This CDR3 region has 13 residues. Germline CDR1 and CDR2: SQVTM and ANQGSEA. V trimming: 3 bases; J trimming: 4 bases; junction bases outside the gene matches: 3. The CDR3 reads CSVETGNNQPQHF. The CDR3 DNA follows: TGCAGCGTTGAGACAGGGAATAATCAGCCCCAGCATTTT.

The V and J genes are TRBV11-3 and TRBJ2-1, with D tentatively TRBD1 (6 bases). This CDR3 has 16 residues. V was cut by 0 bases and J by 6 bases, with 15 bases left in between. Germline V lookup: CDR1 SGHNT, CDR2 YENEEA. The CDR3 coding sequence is TGTGCCAGCAGCTTAGACTGGACAGAAGTACGCAATGAGCAGTTCTTC. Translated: CASSLDWTEVRNEQFF.

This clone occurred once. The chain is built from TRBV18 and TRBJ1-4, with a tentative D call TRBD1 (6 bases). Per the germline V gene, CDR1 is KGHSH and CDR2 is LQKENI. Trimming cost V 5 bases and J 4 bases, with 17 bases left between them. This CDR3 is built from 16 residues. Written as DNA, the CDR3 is TGTGCCAGCTCAACAAACCGGGGGCAGGGTAATGAAAAACTGTTTTTT. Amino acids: CASSTNRGQGNEKLFF.

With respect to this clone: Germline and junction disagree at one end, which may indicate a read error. The CDR3 spells CATSGTPRYQPQHF. DNA for the CDR3: TGTGCCACCAGTGGGACACCTCGGTATCAGCCCCAGCATTTT. The genes are TRBV28 and TRBJ1-5, with a weak D call TRBD1 (6 bases). The V gene's germline CDR1 is MDHEN and CDR2 SYDVKM. This CDR3 comprises 14 residues.

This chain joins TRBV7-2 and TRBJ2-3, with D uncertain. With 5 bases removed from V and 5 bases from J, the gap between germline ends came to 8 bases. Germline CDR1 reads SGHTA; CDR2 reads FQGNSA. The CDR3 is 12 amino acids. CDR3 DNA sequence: TGTGCCAGCAGCCCTAGAGTAGATACGCAGTATTTT. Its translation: CASSPRVDTQYF.

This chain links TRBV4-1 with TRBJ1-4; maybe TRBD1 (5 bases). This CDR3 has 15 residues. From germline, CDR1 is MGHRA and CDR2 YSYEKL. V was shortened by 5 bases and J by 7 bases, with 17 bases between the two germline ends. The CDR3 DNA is TGCGCCAGCAGCACCCCAGGGTTTCTCGGTGAAAAACTGTTTTTT. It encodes CASSTPGFLGEKLFF.

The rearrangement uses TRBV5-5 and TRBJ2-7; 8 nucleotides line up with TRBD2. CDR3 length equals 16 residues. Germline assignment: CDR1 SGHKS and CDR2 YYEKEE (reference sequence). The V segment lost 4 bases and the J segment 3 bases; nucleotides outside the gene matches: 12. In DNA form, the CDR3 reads TGTGCCAGCAGCCCGGGGCCGGGGACTAGACTCTACGAGCAGTACTTC. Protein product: CASSPGPGTRLYEQYF.

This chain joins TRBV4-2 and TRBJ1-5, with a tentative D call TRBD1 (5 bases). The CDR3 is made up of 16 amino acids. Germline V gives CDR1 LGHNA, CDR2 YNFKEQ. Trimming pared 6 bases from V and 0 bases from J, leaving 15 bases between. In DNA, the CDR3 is TGTGCCAGCAGACAGTCGACAGATTATAGCAATCAGCCCCAGCATTTT. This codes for CASRQSTDYSNQPQHF.

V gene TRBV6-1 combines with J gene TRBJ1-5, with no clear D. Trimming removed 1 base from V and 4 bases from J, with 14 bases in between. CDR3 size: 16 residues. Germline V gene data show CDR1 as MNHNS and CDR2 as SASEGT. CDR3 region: CASSEDNSLNNQPQHF. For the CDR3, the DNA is TGTGCCAGCAGTGAAGACAATTCTTTGAATAATCAGCCCCAGCATTTT.

CDR3 protein: CASSQDLGAGVGANVLTF. The CDR3 DNA reads as TGTGCCAGCAGCCAAGATCTGGGGGCCGGTGTCGGGGCCAACGTCCTGACTTTC. The chain combines TRBV3-1 (or the pseudogene TRBV3-2) with TRBJ2-6; weak D call: TRBD1 (6 bases). The CDR3 is 18 amino acids. V was pared by 0 bases and J by 4 bases, with 16 bases between. The germline V gene encodes CDR1 LGHDT and CDR2 YNNKEL (reference sequence).

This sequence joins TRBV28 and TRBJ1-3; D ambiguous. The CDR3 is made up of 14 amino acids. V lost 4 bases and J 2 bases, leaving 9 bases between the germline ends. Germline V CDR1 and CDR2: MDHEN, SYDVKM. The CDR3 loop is CASSSGPTGNTIYF. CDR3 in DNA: TGTGCCAGCAGTTCGGGCCCCACTGGAAACACCATATATTTT.